These 18 T cell receptor beta chains were all obtained from the same sample, sequenced in a study of blood T cell repertoires in COVID-19. The table came from immunoSEQ multiplex PCR; TCRdb's copy has only in-frame clones and leaves some out. The sample shows over 200,000 clones, roughly 85% of them seen only once. Sequencing was done on a sample of peripheral blood. These receptors were collected from a woman aged 18-35 years who had recovered from COVID-19.

The chain recombines TRBV6-5 with TRBJ1-1, with D perhaps TRBD1 (5 bases). CDR1 MNHEY and CDR2 SVGAGI come from the germline V gene. The V end was cut by 0 bases, the J end by 6 bases, with 14 bases between. This CDR3 has 15 residues. CDR3 residues: CASSYSAGLLAEAFF. In nucleotides, the CDR3 is TGTGCCAGCAGTTACTCGGCAGGGCTCCTCGCTGAAGCTTTCTTT.

The rearrangement joins TRBV7-9 to TRBJ1-2; 8 nucleotides agree with TRBD1. The trim removed 5 bases at V and 0 bases at J, leaving 8 bases unmatched. The CDR3 length is 16 residues. CDR1 and CDR2 from the germline V gene are SEHNR and FQNEAQ (reference sequence). CDR3 loop: CASSPQTGGANYGYTF. The CDR3 nucleotides are TGTGCCAGCAGCCCCCAAACAGGGGGAGCTAACTATGGCTACACCTTC.

This clone was seen more than once but under ten times. The chain carries TRBV4-1 and TRBJ1-2; D is possibly TRBD1 (5 bases). V lost 1 base and J lost 4, with 7 bases in between. Looked up from germline, CDR1 is MGHRA and CDR2 is YSYEKL. The CDR3 length is 13 residues. The CDR3 DNA is TGCGCCAGCAGCCAAGGACAGACCTATGGCTACACCTTC. This gives the protein CASSQGQTYGYTF.

The chain joins TRBV6-5 to TRBJ2-7, with no clear D. In germline, CDR1 is MNHEY, CDR2 SVGAGI. The CDR3 is 14 residues long. V was cut by 5 bases and J by 4 bases, with 15 bases left in between. CDR3 in amino acids: CASSRPIAPYEQYF. The CDR3 nucleotides are TGTGCCAGCAGTCGCCCTATCGCCCCTTACGAGCAGTACTTC.

This chain links TRBV30 with TRBJ1-6; 7 bases are a match to TRBD1. The CDR3 has 14 residues. The germline gives CDR1 GTSNPN, CDR2 SVGIG (reference sequence). Losses at the gene ends were 0 bases for V and 8 bases for J; bases not matched to a gene: 4. This CDR3 reads CAWSVDRDYSPLHF. The CDR3 DNA sequence: TGTGCCTGGAGTGTAGACAGGGACTATTCACCCCTCCACTTT.

This clone was counted a single time. The gene calls are TRBV11-2 and TRBJ1-5; D unresolved. Germline V gene sequence: CDR1 SGHAT, CDR2 FQNNGV. Trimming pared 3 bases from V and 5 bases from J, leaving 11 bases between. The CDR3 length is 14 residues. The CDR3 reads CASSLSRHHQPQHF. CDR3 bases: TGTGCCAGCAGCTTGAGCCGTCACCATCAGCCCCAGCATTTT.

This sequence joins TRBV7-9 and TRBJ2-1; possible D gene TRBD2, 5 bases. This CDR3 spans 14 amino acids. V shed 8 bases and J shed 0 bases, with 11 bases lying between them. In germline, CDR1 is SEHNR, CDR2 FQNEAQ (reference sequence). CDR3 in amino acids: CASGRESSYNEQFF. Here the CDR3 DNA reads TGTGCCAGCGGCCGGGAAAGCTCCTACAATGAGCAGTTCTTC. Drawing the rest from reference TRBV7-9 and TRBJ2-1, the complete variable domain is DTGVSQNPRHKITKRGQNVTFRCDPISEHNRLYWYRQTLGQGPEFLTYFQNEAQLEKSRLLSDRFSAERPKGSFSTLEIQRTEQGDSAMYLCASGRESSYNEQFFGPGTRLTVL.

The V and J genes are TRBV6-5 and TRBJ1-6, with unresolved D. This CDR3 region has 14 residues. The V and J ends lost 4 bases and 6 bases respectively, with 10 bases between them. Germline-derived CDR1 and CDR2 are MNHEY and SVGAGI. The CDR3 loop is CASSLRLSNSPLHF. DNA for the CDR3: TGTGCCAGCAGTTTGAGATTGAGTAATTCACCCCTCCACTTT.

This clone was seen more than once but under ten times. The rearrangement uses TRBV25-1 and TRBJ2-7; 13 positions match TRBD2. CDR1 is MGHDK and CDR2 is SYGVNS in the germline V gene. V trimming: 4 bases; J trimming: 4 bases; junction bases outside the gene matches: 7. The CDR3 sequence is 16 residues long. The CDR3 loop is CASSGTGLAGEYEQYF. Written as DNA, the CDR3 is TGTGCCAGCAGTGGTACTGGACTAGCGGGAGAATACGAGCAGTACTTC.

In its sample, this clone was seen once. The chain combines TRBV9 with TRBJ1-2; TRBD1 aligns across 7 bases. Germline assignment: CDR1 SGDLS and CDR2 YYNGEE. The CDR3 length is 15 residues. The J segment lost 1 base and the V segment lost 3 bases, leaving 6 bases of the junction unmatched. CDR3 loop: CASSAGTVNNYGYTF. The CDR3 DNA follows: TGTGCCAGCAGCGCCGGGACAGTGAATAACTATGGCTACACCTTC.

This sequence joins TRBV19 and TRBJ2-1; D is uncertain. The CDR3 has 14 residues. The V gene's germline CDR1 is LNHDA and CDR2 SQIVND (reference sequence). Trimming took 1 base from V and 1 from J, leaving 5 bases between them. The CDR3 bases are TGTGCCAGTAGTATAGCGGTTTCCTACAATGAGCAGTTCTTC. Protein: CASSIAVSYNEQFF.

CDR3 protein: CAWSWDRGGSPLHF. The CDR3 DNA reads as TGTGCCTGGAGTTGGGACAGGGGGGGTTCACCCCTCCACTTT. The chain has TRBV30 and TRBJ1-6, with 11 bases lining up with TRBD1. The trim removed 2 bases at V and 9 bases at J, leaving 3 bases unmatched. Germline assignment: CDR1 GTSNPN and CDR2 SVGIG (reference sequence). The length of the CDR3 is 14 residues.

This clone was detected only a few times. The chain joins TRBV4-1 to TRBJ2-2; 10 bases fit TRBD1. Unmatched junction bases numbered 6, after V lost 2 bases and J lost 3 bases. The V gene's germline CDR1 is MGHRA and CDR2 YSYEKL. This CDR3 spans 17 amino acids. CDR3 in DNA: TGCGCCAGCAGCCAACAAGGGACAGGGGCGTACACCGGGGAGCTGTTTTTT. This codes for CASSQQGTGAYTGELFF.

The rearrangement joins TRBV27 to TRBJ1-5; D gene uncertain. The germline V gene encodes CDR1 MNHEY and CDR2 SMNVEV (reference sequence). Trimming removed 5 bases from V and 2 bases from J, with 13 bases in between. The CDR3 is 15 residues long. CDR3 region: CASSPQFGGNQPQHF. The CDR3, as DNA: TGTGCCAGCAGTCCCCAGTTTGGAGGCAATCAGCCCCAGCATTTT.

The rearrangement joins TRBV15 to TRBJ1-2; possibly TRBD1 for D (6 bases). The CDR3 is 15 residues long. Trimming shortened V by 5 bases and J by 3 bases, and 16 bases separated the two germline ends. Germline-derived CDR1 and CDR2 are LNHNV and YYDKDF (reference sequence). Here the CDR3 DNA reads TGTGCCACCAGCTCTCCCCGGGGGGCGTACTATGGCTACACCTTC. Amino acids: CATSSPRGAYYGYTF. Supplemented by reference TRBV15 and TRBJ1-2, the full variable domain reads DAMVIQNPRYQVTQFGKPVTLSCSQTLNHNVMYWYQQKSSQAPKLLFHYYDKDFNNEADTPDNFQSRRPNTSFCFLDIRSPGLGDTAMYLCATSSPRGAYYGYTFGSGTRLTVV.

This clone was seen at least ten times. J is TRBJ1-6 and V is TRBV25-1; D unclear. Trimming stripped 2 bases from V and 0 bases from J, with 8 bases between. The CDR3 is 16 amino acids. The germline gives CDR1 MGHDK, CDR2 SYGVNS. The CDR3 nucleotides read TGTGCCAGCAGTGAACACGAGAGCTCCTATAATTCACCCCTCCACTTT. Its protein is CASSEHESSYNSPLHF.

The gene calls are TRBV19 and TRBJ1-2; D not resolved. This CDR3 is built from 14 residues. The V gene's germline CDR1 is LNHDA and CDR2 SQIVND (reference sequence). The V gene lost 3 bases and the J gene lost 3 bases, with 11 bases spanning the gap. CDR3 residues: CASSMVQEHYGYTF. The DNA of the CDR3 is TGTGCCAGTAGTATGGTGCAGGAACACTATGGCTACACCTTC. Complete variable domain (other parts from reference TRBV19 and TRBJ1-2): DGGITQSPKYLFRKEGQNVTLSCEQNLNHDAMYWYRQDPGQGLRLIYYSQIVNDFQKGDIAEGYSVSREKKESFPLTVTSAQKNPTAFYLCASSMVQEHYGYTFGSGTRLTVV.

The chain couples TRBV7-2 to TRBJ2-7, with TRBD1 matching 8 bases. CDR1 and CDR2 from the germline V gene are SGHTA and FQGNSA. Germline trimming cut 4 bases from V and 6 bases from J; bases unmatched to any gene: 5. The length of the CDR3 is 13 residues. CDR3 sequence reads: CASSSQTGAEQYF. CDR3 nucleotide sequence: TGTGCCAGCAGCTCTCAGACAGGGGCCGAGCAGTACTTC.